This is a list of T cell receptor beta chains from one sample in a study of control samples from healthy donors and cancer patients. Some clones are missing from TCRdb's copy, which holds only in-frame ones; the method was immunoSEQ multiplex PCR. The repertoire has 90,000 to 150,000 clones, about nine tenths of them found once; the top ten carry 3.4%. Sequencing was done on a sample of blood. These receptors all stem from a middle-aged man in good health. CDR3s include the opening cysteine and the closing phenylalanine or tryptophan. The order of the fields is V gene, J gene, CDR3 protein.

V: TRBV5-4
J: TRBJ2-3
CDR3: CASRTGTSGRTDTQYF

V: TRBV5-6
J: TRBJ2-4
CDR3: CASSPPTGVDIQYF

V: TRBV3-1/TRBV3-2
J: TRBJ1-2
CDR3: CASSRGTGGYTF

V: TRBV6-2/TRBV6-3
J: TRBJ1-2
CDR3: CASSLTGGYYGYTF

V: TRBV21-1
J: TRBJ1-1
CDR3: CASSKVGGLNTEAFF

V: TRBV30
J: .
CDR3: CAWSATRGGRETQYF

V: TRBV6-2/TRBV6-3
J: TRBJ2-5
CDR3: CASSPLTGRDLKTQYF

V: TRBV24-1
J: TRBJ2-5
CDR3: CATSDLGVKEETQYF

V: TRBV7-2
J: TRBJ2-2
CDR3: CASSPSFNTGELFF

V: TRBV5-6
J: TRBJ2-3
CDR3: CASSLASGGTDTQYF

V: TRBV21-1
J: TRBJ2-1
CDR3: CASSKVPGGTNLYNEQFF

V: TRBV15
J: TRBJ2-3
CDR3: CATSRVRTSGELTDTQYF

V: TRBV19
J: TRBJ2-2
CDR3: CASTRDRETGELFF

V: TRBV2
J: TRBJ2-7
CDR3: CASKAAGGFNEQYF

V: TRBV30
J: TRBJ1-6
CDR3: CAWSESERSPLHF

V: TRBV19
J: TRBJ2-7
CDR3: CASSSTGGIYEQYF

V: TRBV7-9
J: TRBJ1-3
CDR3: CASSSPGQGPSGNTIYF

V: TRBV24-1
J: TRBJ1-5
CDR3: CATSDSGGGFNQPQHF

V: TRBV29-1
J: TRBJ1-1
CDR3: CSVLRGESTEAFF

V: TRBV5-5
J: TRBJ1-5
CDR3: CASSLGRTSNQPQHF

V: TRBV7-3
J: TRBJ1-1
CDR3: CASSTWTGGEAFF

V: TRBV7-6
J: TRBJ1-1
CDR3: CASSPNLGQGAFF

V: TRBV5-4
J: TRBJ1-6
CDR3: CASRDRETSYNSPLHF

V: TRBV2
J: TRBJ1-5
CDR3: CASSGEGGNQPQHF

V: TRBV30
J: TRBJ1-2
CDR3: CAWNPGLAYYGYTF

V: TRBV24-1
J: TRBJ2-1
CDR3: CATKLLDEQFF

V: TRBV27
J: TRBJ1-6
CDR3: CASSLQGVINSPLHF

V: TRBV24-1
J: TRBJ2-1
CDR3: CATSALALGQPYNEQFF

V: TRBV11-2
J: TRBJ1-2
CDR3: CASRRTQADYGYTF

V: TRBV19
J: TRBJ1-3
CDR3: CASTDPRDTLSGNTIYF

V: TRBV5-1
J: TRBJ1-5
CDR3: CASSLGGQGIQPQHF

V: TRBV6-5
J: TRBJ1-4
CDR3: CATGGQFGEKLFF

V: TRBV30
J: TRBJ1-2
CDR3: CAWTQQTGYYGYTF

V: TRBV10-1
J: TRBJ2-3
CDR3: CASSESTSGGAKDTQYF

V: TRBV18
J: TRBJ2-3
CDR3: CASSPGVGDTQYF

V: TRBV11-2
J: TRBJ1-2
CDR3: CASSLAGGKGYTF

V: TRBV7-9
J: TRBJ1-2
CDR3: CASSDDRVGYGYTF

V: TRBV25-1
J: TRBJ2-7
CDR3: CASSELTGATEGEQYF

V: TRBV12-3/TRBV12-4
J: TRBJ2-7
CDR3: CASTQGSYEQYF

V: TRBV11-1
J: TRBJ2-7
CDR3: CASSPGLAGLYEQYF

V: TRBV24-1
J: TRBJ2-7
CDR3: CAGQGKNYEQYF

V: TRBV24-1
J: TRBJ2-3
CDR3: CATSAPTDTQYF

V: TRBV18
J: TRBJ1-4
CDR3: CASSPDRGTEKLFF

V: TRBV5-4
J: TRBJ1-2
CDR3: CASSWVGASYGYTF

V: TRBV6-4
J: TRBJ2-1
CDR3: CASSDVWGTYNEQFF

V: TRBV11-2
J: TRBJ1-3
CDR3: CASSPTGTDSGNTIYF

V: TRBV10-3
J: TRBJ1-5
CDR3: CAIKVKIDRYSNQPQHF

V: TRBV7-8
J: TRBJ1-1
CDR3: CASSSSRHEAFF

V: TRBV10-3
J: TRBJ2-7
CDR3: CATLGLTEGEQYF

V: TRBV19
J: TRBJ1-5
CDR3: CASSTKPIKDRGPPVDQPQHF

V: TRBV24-1
J: TRBJ2-2
CDR3: CATEGREDGELFF

V: TRBV2
J: TRBJ2-3
CDR3: CASSKYGTVADTQYF

V: TRBV24-1
J: TRBJ2-5
CDR3: CATSDPGLAQETQYF

V: TRBV7-9
J: TRBJ1-6
CDR3: CASSSPDKAYYNSPLHF

V: TRBV30
J: TRBJ1-4
CDR3: CAWSGSVGEKLFF

V: TRBV3-1/TRBV3-2
J: TRBJ1-1
CDR3: CASSRGGTVNTEAFF

V: TRBV5-1
J: TRBJ1-1
CDR3: CASSLVGGLATEAFF

V: TRBV4-3
J: TRBJ2-2
CDR3: CASSHPRGRNTGELFF

V: TRBV19
J: TRBJ1-5
CDR3: CASKDRGNQPQHF